Described below is a single T cell receptor beta chain sequence and its context. Antigen unknown. The sample comes from a study of shared clonotypes between healthy human individuals. Measured with immunoSEQ multiplex PCR; TCRdb has only the in-frame clones, and not every one. The top ten clones hold about 0.13% of a sample with just over 2,000,000 clones, about 95% of them seen once. The V gene lost 4 bases and the J gene lost 0 bases, with 10 bases spanning the gap. Germline-derived CDR1 and CDR2 are MNHEY and SVGAGI. The CDR3 consists of 14 residues. Findings of the study overall: Some clonotypes were shared by all four sorted-subset donors, while others were not shared. The non-shared ones had lower generation probabilities than the shared ones.

The clonotype comes from a man between 18 and 35 years old in good health. The rearrangement uses TRBV6-5 and TRBJ2-7; tentative D call: TRBD1 (5 bases). Specimen: naive CD4+ T cells sorted from blood. Sample subset: CD45RA+ positively selected. The CDR3 bases are TGTGCCAGCAGTTTGACAGTAACCTCCTACGAGCAGTACTTC. Its protein product is CASSLTVTSYEQYF.